The rows below give T cell receptor beta chains drawn from one sample of a study of CD8 T cells in Susac syndrome. TCRdb reanalysed the immunoSEQ multiplex PCR reads using MiXCR and keeps one entry per CDR3 protein. The sample yields around 80,000 distinct CDR3 sequences, approximately 95% seen once. Specimen: CD8+ T cells from PBMCs. The receptors come from a human donor with Susac syndrome. CDR3s include the opening cysteine and the closing phenylalanine or tryptophan. Each record gives: J gene, V gene, D gene, CDR3 protein. A D gene is named only where the DNA matches it firmly.

>TRBJ2-1|TRBV30|TRBD2
CAWSPLAGPYNEQFF
>TRBJ2-7|TRBV28|TRBD1
CASSPYDRGEQYF
>TRBJ1-2|TRBV19|NA
CASRWRGNGYTF
>TRBJ1-1|TRBV19|TRBD1
CASNRGQMNTEAFF
>TRBJ2-7|TRBV14|NA
CASSYYYYEQYF
>TRBJ1-1|TRBV20-1|NA
CSAKDKGKTMNTEAFF
>TRBJ1-2|TRBV19|NA
CASSIAASDYGYTF
>TRBJ2-5|TRBV12-3/TRBV12-4|TRBD1
CASSTGQGETQYF
>TRBJ1-1|TRBV13|NA
CASSAENTEAFF
>TRBJ1-2|TRBV24-1|NA
CATSDFRYGYTF
>TRBJ2-1|TRBV18|TRBD2
CAQREITYNEQFF
>TRBJ2-7|TRBV20-1|NA
CSARDPARNEQYF
>TRBJ1-1|TRBV29-1|TRBD1
CSVPTGQGHTEAFF
>TRBJ2-5|TRBV25-1|TRBD2
CASSRLAGVETQYF
>TRBJ1-2|TRBV3-1|TRBD1
CASSQDRDRGRGVYGYTF
>TRBJ2-3|TRBV9|NA
CASSVAAGPSTDTQYF
>TRBJ2-3|TRBV7-2|TRBD2
CASSLASGGRPTDTQYF
>TRBJ1-1|TRBV3-1|NA
CASSQEETGVTEAFF
>TRBJ2-1|TRBV7-2|NA
CASTDGLPEYNEQFF
>TRBJ2-1|TRBV7-9|TRBD1
CASSLTPGQGLNEQFF
>TRBJ2-2|TRBV27|NA
CASSLDLQGMAAGELFF
>TRBJ1-1|TRBV5-1|NA
CASSLDRGMNTEAFF
>TRBJ2-2|TRBV14|TRBD2
CASSQDSSGNTGELFF
>TRBJ1-2|TRBV27|TRBD1
CASSATGAESSSGYTF
>TRBJ2-7|TRBV5-6|NA
CASSLAVGADLKQYF
>TRBJ1-2|TRBV19|NA
CASSPQTSGARYGYTF
>TRBJ2-2|TRBV20-1|NA
CSAQTRFGELFF
>TRBJ2-7|TRBV6-1|NA
CASSGLSEGASLFSYEQYF
>TRBJ2-1|TRBV27|TRBD2
CASRPGSSGYNEQFF